These T cell receptor beta chains were read from a single sample in a study of blood T cell repertoires in COVID-19. Assay used: immunoSEQ multiplex PCR; TCRdb lists only in-frame clones, some missing. Of fewer than 80,000 clones in the sample, more than 70% are singletons; the top ten hold about 21%. The sequenced sample was peripheral blood. The receptors were sampled from a woman aged 45-59 years with active or convalescent COVID-19. CDR3s include the opening cysteine and the closing phenylalanine or tryptophan. Each record gives: D gene, clone size, J gene, V gene, CDR3 protein, CDR3 DNA. The D gene is left open where the match is weak. Not every row has a clone size; where given, it reads once, few, many or a size class.

D gene: -; clone size: few; J gene: TRBJ2-1; V gene: TRBV6-6; CDR3 protein: CASSHPLVGGARPTQQFF; CDR3 DNA: TGTGCCAGCAGTCACCCCTTAGTAGGGGGGGCTCGTCCCACCCAGCAGTTCTTC
D gene: -; clone size: -; J gene: TRBJ2-7; V gene: TRBV28; CDR3 protein: CASSLSSSFREQYF; CDR3 DNA: TGTGCCAGCAGTTTATCGTCTAGCTTCCGCGAGCAGTACTTC
D gene: -; clone size: -; J gene: TRBJ1-3; V gene: TRBV30; CDR3 protein: CAWNPGLSPGNTIYF; CDR3 DNA: TGTGCCTGGAACCCTGGACTTAGTCCCGGAAACACCATATATTTT
D gene: TRBD2; clone size: -; J gene: TRBJ2-3; V gene: TRBV10-2; CDR3 protein: CASRGLAGGPADTQYF; CDR3 DNA: TGCGCCAGCAGGGGACTAGCGGGAGGGCCCGCAGATACGCAGTATTTT
D gene: TRBD2; clone size: -; J gene: TRBJ2-7; V gene: TRBV14; CDR3 protein: CASSPGGDEQYF; CDR3 DNA: TGTGCCAGCAGCCCGGGGGGGGACGAGCAGTACTTC
D gene: TRBD1; clone size: once; J gene: TRBJ1-2; V gene: TRBV12-3/TRBV12-4; CDR3 protein: CASSPHRGLDTF; CDR3 DNA: TGTGCCAGCAGTCCTCACAGGGGTCTGGACACCTTC
D gene: -; clone size: -; J gene: TRBJ2-1; V gene: TRBV5-1; CDR3 protein: CASRRESGEQFF; CDR3 DNA: TGCGCCAGCAGAAGGGAGTCTGGTGAGCAGTTCTTC
D gene: -; clone size: -; J gene: TRBJ2-1; V gene: TRBV18; CDR3 protein: CASSPRGSGKSSYNEQFF; CDR3 DNA: TGTGCCAGCTCACCACGAGGTAGCGGCAAGAGCTCCTACAATGAGCAGTTCTTC
D gene: TRBD1; clone size: -; J gene: TRBJ1-4; V gene: TRBV7-4; CDR3 protein: CASSLTGEDEKLFF; CDR3 DNA: TGTGCCAGCAGCCTGACAGGGGAGGATGAAAAACTGTTTTTT
D gene: -; clone size: once; J gene: TRBJ1-4; V gene: TRBV11-2; CDR3 protein: CASSFRRATNEKLFF; CDR3 DNA: TGTGCCAGCAGCTTCCGGAGGGCAACTAATGAAAAACTGTTTTTT
D gene: TRBD1; clone size: once; J gene: TRBJ2-2; V gene: TRBV27; CDR3 protein: CASSLSPRDRGSTGELFF; CDR3 DNA: TGTGCCAGCAGTTTATCTCCCCGGGACAGGGGGAGCACCGGGGAGCTGTTTTTT
D gene: TRBD2; clone size: -; J gene: TRBJ2-2; V gene: TRBV29-1; CDR3 protein: CSVDCFGTSGSEDTGELFF; CDR3 DNA: TGCAGCGTTGATTGTTTTGGGACTAGCGGGAGTGAGGACACCGGGGAGCTGTTTTTT
D gene: -; clone size: -; J gene: TRBJ2-2; V gene: TRBV3-1/TRBV3-2; CDR3 protein: CASSHYRNTGELFF; CDR3 DNA: TGTGCCAGCAGCCACTACAGGAACACCGGGGAGCTGTTTTTT
D gene: TRBD2; clone size: -; J gene: TRBJ2-1; V gene: TRBV19; CDR3 protein: CASSIGLAGRGGDEQFF; CDR3 DNA: TGTGCCAGTAGTATAGGGCTAGCGGGGAGAGGGGGAGATGAGCAGTTCTTC
D gene: -; clone size: once; J gene: TRBJ2-2; V gene: TRBV1; CDR3 protein: CTSRGFGRGNTGELFF; CDR3 DNA: -
D gene: -; clone size: -; J gene: TRBJ2-7; V gene: TRBV9; CDR3 protein: CASSVGPGLTYEQYF; CDR3 DNA: TGTGCCAGCAGCGTAGGCCCAGGGTTGACCTACGAGCAGTACTTC